The 24 T cell receptor beta chains below were found in one sample sequenced in a study of T cell repertoires in cytomegalovirus infection. Each CDR3 protein is one row after TCRdb ran MiXCR on the reads. The repertoire has 65,000 to 85,000 distinct CDR3 sequences, approximately 30% of them found once; the top ten carry 59%. These receptors have no identified antigens. This sample comprised CD8+ T cells from cultured PBMCs, obtained from culture after CMV antigen stimulation. The source is a human donor in good health (CMV status not recorded). Some clones in this sample may be carry-over from other donors' samples.

This clonotype was counted many times. The chain has TRBV4-2 and TRBJ2-3; TRBD2 matches at 7 bases. CDR3 length: 17 residues. V trimming: 0 bases; J trimming: 6 bases; junction bases outside the gene matches: 12. The germline gives CDR1 LGHNA, CDR2 YNFKEQ. CDR3 protein: CASSQEGSGAGRDTQYF. CDR3 DNA: TGTGCCAGCAGCCAAGAAGGCAGTGGGGCCGGGAGGGATACGCAGTATTTT.

This clonotype was counted only a few times. V is TRBV27 and J is TRBJ2-5; D is uncertain. The V gene lost 2 bases and the J gene lost 5 bases, with 12 bases spanning the gap. Germline V lookup: CDR1 MNHEY, CDR2 SMNVEV (reference sequence). The CDR3 has 14 residues. The CDR3 region is CASSLRREGETQYF. DNA for the CDR3: TGTGCCAGCAGTTTACGAAGGGAAGGGGAGACCCAGTACTTC.

This clonotype was seen ten or more times. This rearrangement joins TRBV4-1 to TRBJ2-3, with D possibly being TRBD2 (6 bases). The CDR3 has 14 residues. Trimming cost V 0 bases and J 4 bases, with 8 bases left between them. From germline, CDR1 is MGHRA and CDR2 YSYEKL. This CDR3 is CASSQDGGADTQYF. CDR3 DNA sequence: TGCGCCAGCAGCCAAGACGGCGGGGCAGATACGCAGTATTTT.

The chain combines TRBV7-9 with TRBJ1-4; TRBD1 matches 8 bases. The germline gives CDR1 SEHNR, CDR2 FQNEAQ (reference sequence). V shed 1 base, J shed 5 bases, and the junction held 3 bases outside the gene matches. This CDR3 spans 15 amino acids. CDR3 nucleotide sequence: TGTGCCAGCAGCTTAGTCGGACAGGGCAATGAAAAACTGTTTTTT. Residues: CASSLVGQGNEKLFF. Looking up the rest from reference TRBV7-9 and TRBJ1-4 gives the full variable domain: DTGVSQNPRHKITKRGQNVTFRCDPISEHNRLYWYRQTLGQGPEFLTYFQNEAQLEKSRLLSDRFSAERPKGSFSTLEIQRTEQGDSAMYLCASSLVGQGNEKLFFGSGTQLSVL.

The chain has TRBV11-2 and TRBJ1-5; D remains ambiguous. Looked up from germline, CDR1 is SGHAT and CDR2 is FQNNGV. V gave up 5 bases and J gave up 0 bases, with 11 bases separating them. The CDR3 runs 15 residues. The CDR3 DNA reads TGTGCCAGCAGCCCCTCTGGTCGTAGCAATCAGCCCCAGCATTTT. Translated: CASSPSGRSNQPQHF.

This clonotype was observed many times. The J gene is TRBJ1-1, the V gene TRBV12-3 or TRBV12-4, with D possibly TRBD1 on 6 matching bases. The V and J ends lost 5 bases and 2 bases respectively, with 15 bases between them. This CDR3 comprises 15 residues. Here the CDR3 DNA reads TGTGCCAGCAGTAACCCGGGACATGGTAACACTGAAGCTTTCTTT. It encodes CASSNPGHGNTEAFF.

The chain carries TRBV7-2 and TRBJ2-1; TRBD2 might be the D (7 bases). The germline V gene has CDR1 SGHTA and CDR2 FQGNSA. Trimming stripped 3 bases from V and 8 bases from J, with 14 bases between. The CDR3 runs to 14 residues. The CDR3 region has the DNA TGTGCCAGCAGCTTGGAGGGGGGGGCCTATGAGCAGTTCTTC. It is translated as CASSLEGGAYEQFF.

This chain links TRBV6-2 or TRBV6-3 with TRBJ1-1; the D gene is possibly TRBD1 (5 bases). Trimming cost V 5 bases and J 7 bases, with 14 bases left between them. The CDR3 totals 13 residues. Germline values: CDR1 MNHEY, CDR2 SVGEGT. The CDR3 loop reads CASSKRDRSEAFF. CDR3 nucleotides: TGTGCCAGCAGTAAACGGGACCGTAGTGAAGCTTTCTTT.

This clonotype was picked up a small number of times. This chain connects TRBV30 to TRBJ2-7; 12 bases match TRBD2. Germline-derived CDR1 and CDR2 are GTSNPN and SVGIG (reference sequence). The junction had 24 bases not matched to a gene; V was cut back by 5 bases and J by 1 base. The CDR3 length is 21 residues. This CDR3 is CAWEARTSGTKKGHPSYEQYF. The CDR3 bases are TGTGCCTGGGAGGCCCGGACTAGCGGGACGAAAAAGGGTCACCCGTCCTACGAGCAGTACTTC.

The chain links TRBV12-3 or TRBV12-4 to TRBJ2-3; D call uncertain. V gave up 8 bases and J gave up 5 bases, with 8 bases separating them. This CDR3 has 11 residues. The DNA of the CDR3 is TGTGCCAGCGAAACGGGAGATACGCAGTATTTT. Translation: CASETGDTQYF.

This rearrangement joins TRBV19 to TRBJ1-5; tentative D call: TRBD1 (5 bases). The V end lost 7 bases, the J end lost 2 bases, and 12 bases lay between the germline ends. This CDR3 comprises 14 residues. Germline CDR1 is LNHDA and CDR2 is SQIVND (reference sequence). The CDR3 reads CASKSGGGNQPQHF. CDR3 in DNA: TGTGCCAGTAAAAGTGGGGGAGGCAATCAGCCCCAGCATTTT.

The chain joins TRBV27 to TRBJ2-7, with 12 bases that match TRBD2. The junction had 12 bases not matched to a gene; V was cut back by 6 bases and J by 6 bases. There are 16 residues in the CDR3. Germline V gene data show CDR1 as MNHEY and CDR2 as SMNVEV (reference sequence). This CDR3 is CASRGATSGSSGEQYF. As DNA, the CDR3 is TGTGCCAGCAGGGGGGCGACTAGCGGGAGTTCGGGCGAGCAGTACTTC.

The table lists this clonotype with a few counts. The rearrangement uses TRBV11-2 and TRBJ2-7, with 7 bases aligning to TRBD1. This CDR3 is 14 amino acids long. V dropped 4 bases and J dropped 1; count of bases not matched to a gene: 4. CDR1 is SGHAT and CDR2 is FQNNGV in the germline V gene. CDR3 residues: CASSSAGGSYEQYF. In DNA, the CDR3 is TGTGCCAGCAGCTCGGCAGGGGGATCCTACGAGCAGTACTTC. Based on the CDR3 plus reference TRBV11-2 and TRBJ2-7, the full variable domain is EAGVAQSPRYKIIEKRQSVAFWCNPISGHATLYWYQQILGQGPKLLIQFQNNGVVDDSQLPKDRFSAERLKGVDSTLKIQPAKLEDSAVYLCASSSAGGSYEQYFGPGTRLTVT.

The V and J genes are TRBV4-3 and TRBJ1-5, with TRBD1 matching over 9 bases. From germline, CDR1 is LGHNA and CDR2 YSLEER. The CDR3 consists of 15 residues. J lost 7 bases, V lost 0 bases, and 4 bases had no gene match. The CDR3 DNA sequence: TGCGCCAGCAGCCAAGATGGGGACAGGGACCAGCCCCAGCATTTT. It encodes CASSQDGDRDQPQHF.

The J gene is TRBJ1-1, the V gene TRBV12-3 or TRBV12-4; no definite D call. V was shortened by 3 bases and J by 2 bases, with 10 bases between the two germline ends. The CDR3 has 14 amino acids. The CDR3 DNA reads TGTGCCAGCAGTTTCGGGCAGCAAAACACTGAAGCTTTCTTT. Its translation: CASSFGQQNTEAFF.

The genes are TRBV19 and TRBJ2-3; 8 nucleotides align to TRBD2. Germline V gene data show CDR1 as LNHDA and CDR2 as SQIVND (reference sequence). Unmatched junction bases numbered 5, after V lost 1 base and J lost 2 bases. The CDR3 extends over 16 amino acids. The CDR3 coding sequence is TGTGCCAGTAGTATAGTTGCGGGGGGTGCCACAGATACGCAGTATTTT. Protein product: CASSIVAGGATDTQYF.

The chain couples TRBV7-6 to TRBJ1-1; a weak D match, TRBD1 (5 bases). V dropped 7 bases and J dropped 4 bases, with 10 bases sitting between them. CDR1 is SGHVS, CDR2 FNYEAQ, per germline. The CDR3 runs 12 residues. In DNA form, the CDR3 reads TGTGCCAGCACCTTTCAGGGCACTGAAGCTTTCTTT. Translation gives CASTFQGTEAFF.

This clonotype showed up just a few times. This chain links TRBV20-1 with TRBJ2-2; 8 positions match TRBD2. Germline CDR1 DFQATT, CDR2 SNEGSKA (reference sequence). The CDR3 runs 16 residues. V trimming: 0 bases; J trimming: 7 bases; junction bases outside the gene matches: 10. CDR3 coding DNA: TGCAGTGCTAGAGATTATGGGACTAGTCAAGGCGGGGAGCTGTTTTTT. It specifies CSARDYGTSQGGELFF.

The chain carries TRBV14 and TRBJ2-7; no clear D. CDR3 size: 15 residues. Trimming shortened V by 1 base and J by 6 bases, and 16 bases separated the two germline ends. Germline CDR1 SGHDN, CDR2 FVKESK. The CDR3 nucleotides are TGTGCCAGCAGCCAAGCGGAACGAAGCAGAGCCGAGCAGTACTTC. It yields the protein CASSQAERSRAEQYF.

This clonotype was counted between two and nine times. The chain is built from TRBV4-1 and TRBJ1-1, with a possible D match to TRBD1 (6 bases). CDR3 size: 15 residues. Trimming cost V 0 bases and J 6 bases, with 14 bases left between them. Germline CDR1 reads MGHRA; CDR2 reads YSYEKL. The CDR3 sequence: CASSQDTGTDSEAFF. The DNA for the CDR3 is TGCGCCAGCAGCCAAGACACAGGGACCGATTCTGAAGCTTTCTTT.

This clonotype was recorded at least ten times. J is TRBJ2-1 and V is TRBV10-2; 8 bases fit TRBD2. Germline V gene data show CDR1 as WSHSY and CDR2 as SAAADI. The CDR3 runs to 15 residues. V gave up 5 bases and J gave up 8 bases; unmatched junction bases: 11. Here the CDR3 DNA reads TGCGCCAGCAGTTTACTAGCGGCAGCGCTGGATGAGCAGTTCTTC. Translating it yields CASSLLAAALDEQFF.

J is TRBJ1-2 and V is TRBV29-1; perhaps TRBD1 as D (5 bases). The V end lost 8 bases, the J end lost 0 bases, and 10 bases lay between the germline ends. Germline CDR1 SQVTM, CDR2 ANQGSEA. The CDR3 covers 12 residues. DNA of the CDR3: TGCAGCACCCCGACAGCTAACTATGGCTACACCTTC. Its protein product is CSTPTANYGYTF.

The V call is TRBV28, the J call TRBJ2-1; 9 bases are a match to TRBD1. There are 16 residues in the CDR3. Germline assignment: CDR1 MDHEN and CDR2 SYDVKM. The ends lost 4 bases at V and 5 bases at J; junction bases unmatched: 9. The CDR3 spells CASSSLTGGSHNEQFF. CDR3 sequence (DNA): TGTGCCAGCAGTTCGCTAACAGGGGGCAGCCACAATGAGCAGTTCTTC.

This clonotype was seen repeatedly, ten times or more. This chain uses TRBV12-3 or TRBV12-4 with TRBJ2-7; D may be TRBD2 (6 bases). V was clipped by 6 bases and J by 5 bases, with 14 bases between them. CDR3 length: 13 amino acids. CDR3 DNA: TGTGCCAGCAGCCCAGCCTGGGGGGACGAGCAGTACTTC. Translated: CASSPAWGDEQYF.